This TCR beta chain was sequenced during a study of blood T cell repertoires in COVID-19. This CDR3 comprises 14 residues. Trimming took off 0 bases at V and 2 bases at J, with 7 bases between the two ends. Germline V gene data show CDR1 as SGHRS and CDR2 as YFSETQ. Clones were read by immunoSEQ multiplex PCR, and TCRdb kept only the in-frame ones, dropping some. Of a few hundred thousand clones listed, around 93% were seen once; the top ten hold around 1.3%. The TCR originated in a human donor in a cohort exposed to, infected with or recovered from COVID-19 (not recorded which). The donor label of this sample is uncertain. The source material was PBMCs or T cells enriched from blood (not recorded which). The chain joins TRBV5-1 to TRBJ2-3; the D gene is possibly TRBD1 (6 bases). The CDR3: CASSLGTVTDTQYF. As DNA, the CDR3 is TGCGCCAGCAGCTTGGGGACAGTCACAGATACGCAGTATTTT.